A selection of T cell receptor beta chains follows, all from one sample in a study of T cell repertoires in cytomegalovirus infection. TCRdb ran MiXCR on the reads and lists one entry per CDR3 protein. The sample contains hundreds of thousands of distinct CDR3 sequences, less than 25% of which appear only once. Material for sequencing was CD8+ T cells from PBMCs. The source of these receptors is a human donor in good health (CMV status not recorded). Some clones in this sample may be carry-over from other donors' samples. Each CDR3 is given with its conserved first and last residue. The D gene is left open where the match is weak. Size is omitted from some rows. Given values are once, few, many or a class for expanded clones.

TGTGCCAGTAGTACCTACCCCCCAGGGGACTTCTCCTACGAGCAGTACTTC | CASSTYPPGDFSYEQYF | TRBV19 | few | TRBJ2-7 | - | 17
TGTGTCAGCAGCTTAGCAGGGGTCGGTCAGCCCCAGCATTTT | CVSSLAGVGQPQHF | TRBV7-4 | - | TRBJ1-5 | - | 14
TGTGCCAGCAGCCAAGATCAGCGGGCGACCTATGGCTACACCTTC | CASSQDQRATYGYTF | TRBV14 | - | TRBJ1-2 | - | 15
TGTGCCATCAGGGGCTCCTACAATGAGCAGTTCTTC | CAIRGSYNEQFF | TRBV10-3 | - | TRBJ2-1 | - | 12
TGTGCCAGCAGAGGACAGGGCAACGCCGGGGAGCTGTTTTTT | CASRGQGNAGELFF | TRBV7-9 | few | TRBJ2-2 | TRBD1 | 14
TGTGCCAGCAGTAAGGGTGGTGAGCAGTTCTTC | CASSKGGEQFF | TRBV12-3/TRBV12-4 | - | TRBJ2-1 | - | 11
TGTGCCAGCAGCTTACCGGGACTCCTCTACGAGCAGTACTTC | CASSLPGLLYEQYF | TRBV12-3/TRBV12-4 | few | TRBJ2-7 | - | 14
TGTGCCAGCAGCAAAGGTGGTCCCTACAATGAGCAGTTCTTC | CASSKGGPYNEQFF | TRBV7-9 | - | TRBJ2-1 | - | 14
TGTGCCAGCAGCTTAGCCGCGACTCCTAGCACAGATACGCAGTATTTT | CASSLAATPSTDTQYF | TRBV7-6 | many | TRBJ2-3 | - | 16
TGCAGTGCTAGAGGGGGGACCGGGCACTATGGCTACACCTTC | CSARGGTGHYGYTF | TRBV20-1 | - | TRBJ1-2 | - | 14
TGTGCCAGCAGTGCCGCCGCCGGGACAGCTTATTACACTGAAGCTTTCTTT | CASSAAAGTAYYTEAFF | TRBV28 | many | TRBJ1-1 | TRBD1 | 17
TGTGCCAGCAGCGATATCGACCGACCCACTGAAGCTTTCTTT | CASSDIDRPTEAFF | TRBV7-9 | few | TRBJ1-1 | - | 14
TGTGCCAGCAGCTTAGCCACAGCAAGTTGGGGCGACTATGGCTACACCTTC | CASSLATASWGDYGYTF | TRBV7-2 | many | TRBJ1-2 | - | 17
TGTGCCAGCATAAGTGAACAGGGACCCACTGAAGCTTTCTTT | CASISEQGPTEAFF | TRBV6-5 | - | TRBJ1-1 | - | 14
TGTGCCAGCAGCCCAGGGGTGACTGAAGCTTTCTTT | CASSPGVTEAFF | TRBV7-6 | many | TRBJ1-1 | - | 12
TGCGCCAGCAGCCTAGCGGGACGGGGGTACAATGAGCAGTTCTTC | CASSLAGRGYNEQFF | TRBV4-3 | - | TRBJ2-1 | TRBD2 | 15
TGTGCCAGCAGTTGGGGGACAGCGATACACACTGAAGCTTTCTTT | CASSWGTAIHTEAFF | TRBV27 | few | TRBJ1-1 | TRBD1 | 15
TGTGCCAGCAGGCTAGATGACTCTGGGGCCAACGTCCTGACTTTC | CASRLDDSGANVLTF | TRBV28 | few | TRBJ2-6 | - | 15
TGTGCCAGCAGCTCCCCCGAGGGGGCAAAAGAGACCCAGTACTTC | CASSSPEGAKETQYF | TRBV7-9 | - | TRBJ2-5 | TRBD1 | 15
TGCAGTGCTAGTTTTGTGGGGGTTGAACTTAATTCACCCCTCCACTTT | CSASFVGVELNSPLHF | TRBV20-1 | - | TRBJ1-6 | - | 16
TGCGCCAGCAGCCAAGAGGCCAGGGGCAATGAGCAGTTCTTC | CASSQEARGNEQFF | TRBV4-3 | few | TRBJ2-1 | - | 14
TGTGCCACCAGTGACCGGACGGAAGAGACCCAGTACTTC | CATSDRTEETQYF | TRBV24-1 | few | TRBJ2-5 | - | 13
TGTGCCACCAGTGATTATGAGGATCTTGCGAACACCGGGGAGCTGTTTTTT | CATSDYEDLANTGELFF | TRBV24-1 | - | TRBJ2-2 | - | 17
TGTGCCAGCAGCCGGGACAGGGAGAACTATGGCTACACCTTC | CASSRDRENYGYTF | TRBV12-3/TRBV12-4 | few | TRBJ1-2 | TRBD1 | 14
TGTGCCAGCAGTTACTCGATACTAGCGGGGGCCAAGAGCTCCTACAATGAGCAGTTCTTC | CASSYSILAGAKSSYNEQFF | TRBV6-6 | many | TRBJ2-1 | TRBD2 | 20
TGTGCCAGCAGGCCCCGGGACGCCTACTACAATGAGCAGTTCTTC | CASRPRDAYYNEQFF | TRBV6-2/TRBV6-3 | few | TRBJ2-1 | - | 15
TGTGCCAGCAGCCCGGGGGATTATGTAGGCAATGAGCAGTTCTTC | CASSPGDYVGNEQFF | TRBV5-5 | once | TRBJ2-1 | - | 15
TGTGCCAGCCGCTTCCAAATAGGGAGGAATTCACCCCTCCACTTT | CASRFQIGRNSPLHF | TRBV28 | - | TRBJ1-6 | - | 15
TGTGCCAGCAGCTCCGCCTCGTGGTTAAGCAACACTGAAGCTTTCTTT | CASSSASWLSNTEAFF | TRBV7-9 | few | TRBJ1-1 | - | 16
TGTGCCAGCAGCGACGACCCGACCGATACGCAGTATTTT | CASSDDPTDTQYF | TRBV5-4 | - | TRBJ2-3 | - | 13
TGTGCCAGCACTTTTCCCGACGGACCCACCTACGAGCAGTACTTC | CASTFPDGPTYEQYF | TRBV2 | few | TRBJ2-7 | - | 15
TGTGCCAGCAGTTTTTTAAGCACCGATCAGCCCCAGCATTTT | CASSFLSTDQPQHF | TRBV27 | - | TRBJ1-5 | - | 14
TGTGCCAGCAGCTACCAGACAGGGGCCTATGGCTACACCTTC | CASSYQTGAYGYTF | TRBV28 | few | TRBJ1-2 | TRBD1 | 14
TGCAGTGCTAGGAGGTCAGGACAGGGAATGCATGGCTACACCTTC | CSARRSGQGMHGYTF | TRBV20-1 | - | TRBJ1-2 | TRBD1 | 15
TGCGCCAGCAGCTTAACGGGGGCGGATGAAGCTTTCTTT | CASSLTGADEAFF | TRBV5-1 | few | TRBJ1-1 | - | 13
TGTGCCAGCAGCGTGACAGGGGGCGCGGACATTCAGTACTTC | CASSVTGGADIQYF | TRBV5-3 | - | TRBJ2-4 | TRBD1 | 14
TGTGCCAGCATCCAGATGAACACCGGGGAGCTGTTTTTT | CASIQMNTGELFF | TRBV6-1 | - | TRBJ2-2 | - | 13
TGTGCCAGCAGCTTAGCATCCTCGTGGAGTCGGGGCACTGAAGCTTTCTTT | CASSLASSWSRGTEAFF | TRBV7-8 | few | TRBJ1-1 | - | 17
TGTGCCAGCAGCTTAGATCTCGGATTGAACACTGAAGCTTTCTTT | CASSLDLGLNTEAFF | TRBV7-6 | many | TRBJ1-1 | - | 15
TGTGCCAGCAGCTCCATGCTTTCTGAGCAGTTCTTC | CASSSMLSEQFF | TRBV7-3 | - | TRBJ2-1 | - | 12
TGTGCCAGCAGCGAGGACAGGGAAGTGGATGGCTACACCTTC | CASSEDREVDGYTF | TRBV7-9 | few | TRBJ1-2 | TRBD1 | 14
TGCGCCAGCAGCCAAGAATGGGGATCCTATAATTCACCCCTCCACTTT | CASSQEWGSYNSPLHF | TRBV4-1 | - | TRBJ1-6 | - | 16
TGTGCCAGCAGCTCCGAGAAGGGCGGGGGGCCCCGGGAGACCCAGTACTTC | CASSSEKGGGPRETQYF | TRBV7-9 | few | TRBJ2-5 | TRBD2 | 17
TGTGCCAGCAGCTTAGACCGGGACCTAGGCACAGATACGCAGTATTTT | CASSLDRDLGTDTQYF | TRBV7-2 | many | TRBJ2-3 | - | 16
TGTGCCAGCACCCAGGTGGGGCTGAGCTATGGCTACACCTTC | CASTQVGLSYGYTF | TRBV12-3/TRBV12-4 | few | TRBJ1-2 | - | 14
TGTGCCAGCAGCGTAGGTGGAGGGTCTGGAAACACCATATATTTT | CASSVGGGSGNTIYF | TRBV9 | - | TRBJ1-3 | - | 15
TGTGCCAGCAGTCCACAAGCCAGGGAGAGCACAGATACGCAGTATTTT | CASSPQARESTDTQYF | TRBV6-2/TRBV6-3 | many | TRBJ2-3 | - | 16
TGTGCCAGCAGCTCGGGACGGCCGAGCAATGAGCAGTTCTTC | CASSSGRPSNEQFF | TRBV5-6 | - | TRBJ2-1 | - | 14
TGCAGCGTTGAAGTTGGCGATCGACTAGCGGGGGAGCTACGACGCAGTGAGACCCAGTACTTC | CSVEVGDRLAGELRRSETQYF | TRBV29-1 | - | TRBJ2-5 | TRBD2 | 21
TGTGCCATCAGTGAGGCGAGGAGCTCCTATAATTCACCCCTCCACTTT | CAISEARSSYNSPLHF | TRBV10-3 | - | TRBJ1-6 | - | 16
TGTGCCAGCAGCTTAGAGTTGGAGCATGAGCAGTTCTTC | CASSLELEHEQFF | TRBV7-9 | - | TRBJ2-1 | - | 13
TGTGCCAGCAGTCCGAATCCCCTTATCGACGTCCTGACTTTC | CASSPNPLIDVLTF | TRBV7-3 | many | TRBJ2-6 | - | 14
TGTGCCAGCAGTTTAGGGCGTAGGGCTGGCTACACCTTC | CASSLGRRAGYTF | TRBV12-3/TRBV12-4 | - | TRBJ1-2 | - | 13
TGTGCCAGCAGCGGGGGACGGAGCTCTGGAAACACCATATATTTT | CASSGGRSSGNTIYF | TRBV6-2/TRBV6-3 | few | TRBJ1-3 | - | 15
TGTGCCAGCAGTTTGACTAGCGGGGGTCCCAATGAGCAGTTCTTC | CASSLTSGGPNEQFF | TRBV2 | many | TRBJ2-1 | TRBD2 | 15
TGCGCCAGCAGCATGGACCCCTCGGGGGCCAACGTCCTGACTTTC | CASSMDPSGANVLTF | TRBV5-1 | - | TRBJ2-6 | - | 15
TGTGCCAGCAGTTACTCGGGTGATTATCAGCCCCAGCATTTT | CASSYSGDYQPQHF | TRBV6-5 | - | TRBJ1-5 | - | 14